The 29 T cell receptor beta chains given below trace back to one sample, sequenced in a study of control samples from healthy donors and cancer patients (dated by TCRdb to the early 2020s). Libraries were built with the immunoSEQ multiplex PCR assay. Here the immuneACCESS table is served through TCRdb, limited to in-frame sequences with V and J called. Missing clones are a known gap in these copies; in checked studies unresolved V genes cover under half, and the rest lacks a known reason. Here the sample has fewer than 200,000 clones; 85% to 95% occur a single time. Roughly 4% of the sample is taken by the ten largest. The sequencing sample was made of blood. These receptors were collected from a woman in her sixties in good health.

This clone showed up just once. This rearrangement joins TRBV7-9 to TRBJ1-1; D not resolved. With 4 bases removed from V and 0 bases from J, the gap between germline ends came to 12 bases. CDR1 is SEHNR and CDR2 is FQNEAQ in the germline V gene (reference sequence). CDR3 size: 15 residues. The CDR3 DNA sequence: TGTGCCAGCAGCTCACCCGGGAACGTGAACACTGAAGCTTTCTTT. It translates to CASSSPGNVNTEAFF.

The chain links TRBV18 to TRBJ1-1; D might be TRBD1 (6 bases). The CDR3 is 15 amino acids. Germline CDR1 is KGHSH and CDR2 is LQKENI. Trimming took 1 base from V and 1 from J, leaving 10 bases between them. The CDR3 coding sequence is TGTGCCAGCTCACCACGCACAGGGACGAACACTGAAGCTTTCTTT. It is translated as CASSPRTGTNTEAFF.

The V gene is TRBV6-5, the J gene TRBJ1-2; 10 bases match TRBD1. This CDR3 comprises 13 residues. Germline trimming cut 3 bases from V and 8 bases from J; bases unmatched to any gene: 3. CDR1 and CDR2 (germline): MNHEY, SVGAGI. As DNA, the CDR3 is TGTGCCAGCAGTTATGGACAGGGGGGAGGCTACACCTTC. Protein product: CASSYGQGGGYTF.

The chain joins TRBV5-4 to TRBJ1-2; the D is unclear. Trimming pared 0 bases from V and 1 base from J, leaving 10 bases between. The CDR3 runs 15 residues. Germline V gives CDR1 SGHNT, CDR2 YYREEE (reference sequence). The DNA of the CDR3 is TGTGCCAGCAGCTTGGTACGGACGGTTAACTATGGCTACACCTTC. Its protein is CASSLVRTVNYGYTF.

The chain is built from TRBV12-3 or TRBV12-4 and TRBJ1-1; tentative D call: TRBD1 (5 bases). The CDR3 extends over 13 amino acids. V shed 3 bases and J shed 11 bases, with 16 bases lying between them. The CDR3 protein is CASSFMGTHVAFF. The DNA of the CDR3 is TGTGCCAGCAGTTTTATGGGGACCCACGTTGCTTTCTTT.

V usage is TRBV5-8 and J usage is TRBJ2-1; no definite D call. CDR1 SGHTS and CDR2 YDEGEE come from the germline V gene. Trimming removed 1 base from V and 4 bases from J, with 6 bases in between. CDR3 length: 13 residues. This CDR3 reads CASSLHLYNEQFF. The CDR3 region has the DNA TGTGCCAGCAGCTTGCACTTGTACAATGAGCAGTTCTTC.

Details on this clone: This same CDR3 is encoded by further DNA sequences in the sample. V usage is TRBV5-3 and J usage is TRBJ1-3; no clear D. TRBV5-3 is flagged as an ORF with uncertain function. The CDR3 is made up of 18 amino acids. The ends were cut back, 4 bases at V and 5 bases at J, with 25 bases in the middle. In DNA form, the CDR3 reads TGTGCCAGAAGCCATGGTCAAGGGCCCAGACCACCCCGAAACACCATATATTTT. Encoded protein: CARSHGQGPRPPRNTIYF.

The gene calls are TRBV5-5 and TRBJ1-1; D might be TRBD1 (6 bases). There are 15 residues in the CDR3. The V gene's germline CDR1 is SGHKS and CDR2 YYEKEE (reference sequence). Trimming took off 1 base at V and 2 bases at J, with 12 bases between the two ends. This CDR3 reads CASSLTGTRNTEAFF. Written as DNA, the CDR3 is TGTGCCAGCAGCTTGACAGGGACGAGAAACACTGAAGCTTTCTTT.

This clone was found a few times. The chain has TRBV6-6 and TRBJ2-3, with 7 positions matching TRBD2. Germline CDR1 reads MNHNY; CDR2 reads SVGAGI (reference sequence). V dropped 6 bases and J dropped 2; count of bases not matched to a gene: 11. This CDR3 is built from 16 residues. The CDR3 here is CASSLGSGDFTDTQYF. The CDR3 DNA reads TGTGCCAGCAGCCTAGGCAGCGGGGACTTCACAGATACGCAGTATTTT.

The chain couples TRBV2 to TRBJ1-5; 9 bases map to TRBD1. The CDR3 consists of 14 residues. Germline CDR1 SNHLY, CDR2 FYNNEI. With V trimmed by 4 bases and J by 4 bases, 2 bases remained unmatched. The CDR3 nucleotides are TGTGCCAGCAGTGGACAGGGGGAAAATCAGCCCCAGCATTTT. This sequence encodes CASSGQGENQPQHF.

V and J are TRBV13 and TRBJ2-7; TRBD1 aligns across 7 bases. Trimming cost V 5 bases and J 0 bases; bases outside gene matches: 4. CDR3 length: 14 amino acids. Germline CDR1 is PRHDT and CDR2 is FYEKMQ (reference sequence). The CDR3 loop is CASSPTGTSYEQYF. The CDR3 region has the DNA TGTGCCAGCAGCCCGACAGGGACCTCCTACGAGCAGTACTTC.

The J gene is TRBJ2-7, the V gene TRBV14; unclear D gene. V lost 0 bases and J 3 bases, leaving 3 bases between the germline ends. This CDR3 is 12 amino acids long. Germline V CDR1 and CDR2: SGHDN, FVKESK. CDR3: CASSQEVYEQYF. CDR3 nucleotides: TGTGCCAGCAGCCAAGAGGTCTACGAGCAGTACTTC.

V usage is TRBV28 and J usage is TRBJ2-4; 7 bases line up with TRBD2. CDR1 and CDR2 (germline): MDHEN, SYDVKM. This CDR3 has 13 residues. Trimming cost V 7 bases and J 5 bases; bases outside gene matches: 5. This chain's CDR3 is CASTGGQENIQYF. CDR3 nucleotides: TGTGCCAGCACGGGAGGACAAGAAAACATTCAGTACTTC.

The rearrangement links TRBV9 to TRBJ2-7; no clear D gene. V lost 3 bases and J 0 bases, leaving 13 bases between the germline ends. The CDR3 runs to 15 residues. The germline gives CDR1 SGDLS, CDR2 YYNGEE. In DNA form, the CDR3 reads TGTGCCAGCAGCGGGCAGGCATCGGGCTCCTACGAGCAGTACTTC. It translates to CASSGQASGSYEQYF.

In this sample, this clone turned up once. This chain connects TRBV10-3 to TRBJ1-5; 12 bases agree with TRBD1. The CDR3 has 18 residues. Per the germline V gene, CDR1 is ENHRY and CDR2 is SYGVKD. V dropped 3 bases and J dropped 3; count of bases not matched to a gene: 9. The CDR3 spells CAISDPGTGGFFNQPQHF. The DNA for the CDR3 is TGTGCCATCAGTGATCCCGGGACAGGGGGCTTTTTCAATCAGCCCCAGCATTTT.

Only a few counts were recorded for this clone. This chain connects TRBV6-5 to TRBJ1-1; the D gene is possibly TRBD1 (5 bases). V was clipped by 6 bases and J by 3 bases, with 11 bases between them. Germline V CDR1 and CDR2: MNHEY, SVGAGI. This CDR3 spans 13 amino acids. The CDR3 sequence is CASSPTGDTEAFF. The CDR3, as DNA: TGTGCCAGCAGCCCCACAGGAGACACTGAAGCTTTCTTT.

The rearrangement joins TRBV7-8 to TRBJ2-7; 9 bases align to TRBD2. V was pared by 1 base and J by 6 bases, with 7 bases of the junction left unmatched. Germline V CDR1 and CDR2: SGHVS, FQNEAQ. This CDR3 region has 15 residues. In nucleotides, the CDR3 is TGTGCCAGCAGCTTAGATGGCGGGGGGGCCTCCGAGCAGTACTTC. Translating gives CASSLDGGGASEQYF.

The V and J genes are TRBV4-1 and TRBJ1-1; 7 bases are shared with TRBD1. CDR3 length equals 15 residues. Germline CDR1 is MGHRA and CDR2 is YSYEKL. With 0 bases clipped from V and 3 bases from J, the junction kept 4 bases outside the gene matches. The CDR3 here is CASSQDSGQDTEAFF. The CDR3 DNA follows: TGCGCCAGCAGCCAAGATAGCGGACAGGACACTGAAGCTTTCTTT.

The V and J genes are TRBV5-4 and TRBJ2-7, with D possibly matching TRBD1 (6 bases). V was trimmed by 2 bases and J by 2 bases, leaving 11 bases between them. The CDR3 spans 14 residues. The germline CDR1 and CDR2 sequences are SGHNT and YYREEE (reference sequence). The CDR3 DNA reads TGTGCCAGCAGCTTACAGGGTTACCCCTACGAGCAGTACTTC. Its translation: CASSLQGYPYEQYF.

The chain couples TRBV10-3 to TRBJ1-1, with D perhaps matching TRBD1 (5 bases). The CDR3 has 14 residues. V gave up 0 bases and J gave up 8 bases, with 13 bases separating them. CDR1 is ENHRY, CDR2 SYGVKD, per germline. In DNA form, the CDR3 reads TGTGCCATCAGTGAGTCGACCGGGGGGAAAGAAGCTTTCTTT. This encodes CAISESTGGKEAFF.

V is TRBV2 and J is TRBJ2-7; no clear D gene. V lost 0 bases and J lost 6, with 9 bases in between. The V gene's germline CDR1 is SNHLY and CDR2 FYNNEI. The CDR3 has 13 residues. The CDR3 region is CASSEALPAEQYF. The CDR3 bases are TGTGCCAGCAGTGAAGCGCTTCCAGCCGAGCAGTACTTC.

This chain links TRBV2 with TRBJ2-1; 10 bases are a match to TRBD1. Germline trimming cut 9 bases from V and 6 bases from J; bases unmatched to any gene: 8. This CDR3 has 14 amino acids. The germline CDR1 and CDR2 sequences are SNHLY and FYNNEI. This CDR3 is CARGQGDSTNEQFF. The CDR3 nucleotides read TGTGCCAGAGGACAGGGGGACAGTACCAATGAGCAGTTCTTC.

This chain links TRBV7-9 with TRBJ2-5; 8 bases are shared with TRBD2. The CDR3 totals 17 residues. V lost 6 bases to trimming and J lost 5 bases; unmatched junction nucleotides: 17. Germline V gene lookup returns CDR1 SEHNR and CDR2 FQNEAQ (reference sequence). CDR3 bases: TGTGCCAGCAGATTGAGGAAAGCGGGGGACAAGACGGAGACCCAGTACTTC. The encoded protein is CASRLRKAGDKTETQYF.

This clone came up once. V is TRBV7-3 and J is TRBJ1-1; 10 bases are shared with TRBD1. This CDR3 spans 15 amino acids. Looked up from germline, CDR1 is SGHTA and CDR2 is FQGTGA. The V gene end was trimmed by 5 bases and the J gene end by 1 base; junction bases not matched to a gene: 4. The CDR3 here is CASSRQGAANTEAFF. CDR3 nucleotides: TGTGCCAGCAGCCGACAGGGGGCTGCGAACACTGAAGCTTTCTTT.

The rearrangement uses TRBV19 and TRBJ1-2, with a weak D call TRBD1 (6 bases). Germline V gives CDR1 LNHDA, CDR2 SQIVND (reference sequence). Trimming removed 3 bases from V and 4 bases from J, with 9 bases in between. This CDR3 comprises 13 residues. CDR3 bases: TGTGCCAGTAGTATGGACAGAGTCTATGGCTACACCTTC. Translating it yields CASSMDRVYGYTF.

CDR3 coding DNA: TGCGCCAGCAGCCAAGTTGGCACCCTAGTAGGCCAGTACTTC. Protein: CASSQVGTLVGQYF. The V gene is TRBV4-1, the J gene TRBJ2-5, with D unclear. The length of the CDR3 is 14 residues. Germline V gene lookup returns CDR1 MGHRA and CDR2 YSYEKL. Trimming removed 1 base at V and 10 bases at J, with 16 bases between.

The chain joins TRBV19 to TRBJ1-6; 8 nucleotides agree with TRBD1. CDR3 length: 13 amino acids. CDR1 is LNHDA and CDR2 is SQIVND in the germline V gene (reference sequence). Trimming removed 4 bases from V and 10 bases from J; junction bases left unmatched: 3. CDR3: CASSTGGRSPLHF. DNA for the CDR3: TGTGCCAGTAGTACAGGGGGCCGATCACCCCTCCACTTT.

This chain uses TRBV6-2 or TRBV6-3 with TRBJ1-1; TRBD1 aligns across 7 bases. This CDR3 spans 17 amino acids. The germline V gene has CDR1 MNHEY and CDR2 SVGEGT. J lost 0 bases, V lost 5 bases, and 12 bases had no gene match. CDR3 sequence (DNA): TGTGCCAGCAGTCGCACCTGGACAGGCCGAATGAACACTGAAGCTTTCTTT. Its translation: CASSRTWTGRMNTEAFF.

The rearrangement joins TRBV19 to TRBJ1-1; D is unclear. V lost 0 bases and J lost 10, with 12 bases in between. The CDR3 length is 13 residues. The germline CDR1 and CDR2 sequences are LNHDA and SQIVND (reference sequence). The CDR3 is CASSIDRGDTAFF. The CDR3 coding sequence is TGTGCCAGTAGTATAGATCGCGGGGATACAGCTTTCTTT.